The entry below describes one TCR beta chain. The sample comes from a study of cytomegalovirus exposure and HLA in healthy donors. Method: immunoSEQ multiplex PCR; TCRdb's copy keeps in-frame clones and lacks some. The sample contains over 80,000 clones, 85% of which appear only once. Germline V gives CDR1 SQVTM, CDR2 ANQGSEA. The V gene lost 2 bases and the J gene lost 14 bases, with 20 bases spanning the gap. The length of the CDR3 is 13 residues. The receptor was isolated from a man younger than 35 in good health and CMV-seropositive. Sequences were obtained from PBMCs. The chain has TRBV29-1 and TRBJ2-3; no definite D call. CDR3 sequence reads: CSVEPNENPSLYF. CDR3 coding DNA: TGCAGCGTTGAACCTAACGAGAACCCATCCCTGTATTTT.